These T cell receptor beta chains were read from a single sample in a study of shared clonotypes between healthy human individuals. Some clones are missing from TCRdb's copy, which holds only in-frame ones; the method was immunoSEQ multiplex PCR. The sample consists of over a million clones, roughly 98% of them appearing once. The sample taken for sequencing was naive CD4+ T cells sorted from blood. These TCRs come from a man aged 30 to 45 in good health. CDR3s include the opening cysteine and the closing phenylalanine or tryptophan. Fields, in order: V gene, clone size, D gene, J gene, CDR3 protein, CDR3 DNA. The D gene is left open where the match is weak. The size of a clone is reported for some rows only, either as once, few or many, or as a class for expanded clones.

>TRBV18|.|TRBD2|TRBJ2-1
CASSGEGTSGSKVF
TGTGCCAGCTCAGGAGAAGGGACTAGCGGGAGTAAAGTCTTC
>TRBV7-9|.|TRBD1|TRBJ1-2
CASSTTGDRVLGGYTF
TGTGCCAGCAGCACAACGGGGGACAGGGTATTGGGTGGCTACACCTTC
>TRBV4-1|.|TRBD2|TRBJ2-7
CASSRPGLAGDEQYF
TGCGCCAGCAGCCGACCGGGACTAGCGGGAGACGAGCAGTACTTC
>TRBV7-9|.|TRBD1|TRBJ2-7
CASRDDRGYEQYF
TGTGCCAGCAGAGACGACAGGGGGTACGAGCAGTACTTC
>TRBV5-1|.|.|TRBJ2-1
CASNRGSGGNEQFF
TGCGCCAGCAACCGCGGATCCGGGGGAAATGAGCAGTTCTTC
>TRBV7-8|.|.|TRBJ1-4
CASSPGRTNEKLFF
TGTGCCAGCAGCCCTGGACGGACTAATGAAAAACTGTTTTTT
>TRBV25-1|.|.|TRBJ2-1
CASSEPSVISEQFF
TGTGCCAGCAGTGAACCATCCGTCATAAGTGAGCAGTTCTTC
>TRBV27|once|TRBD1|TRBJ2-3
CASRDPVRRQGALDTQYF
TGTGCCAGCAGGGACCCCGTAAGGAGACAGGGGGCCCTAGATACGCAGTATTTT
>TRBV5-8|.|.|TRBJ1-4
CASSFSTGFGNEKLFF
TGTGCCAGCAGCTTCTCAACAGGGTTTGGCAATGAAAAACTGTTTTTT
>TRBV5-1|.|TRBD2|TRBJ2-1
CASSLAVAGGLDEQFF
TGCGCCAGCAGCTTGGCCGTGGCGGGAGGGCTAGATGAGCAGTTCTTC
>TRBV27|once|.|TRBJ1-2
CASSLSNYGYTF
TGTGCCAGCAGTTTATCGAACTATGGCTACACCTTC
>TRBV7-2|.|.|TRBJ1-4
CASSPEVANEKLFF
TGTGCCAGCAGCCCCGAGGTGGCTAATGAAAAACTGTTTTTT
>TRBV10-2|.|TRBD2|TRBJ2-1
CASSEREFVYNEQFF
TGCGCCAGCAGCGAGCGGGAGTTTGTCTACAATGAGCAGTTCTTC
>TRBV5-1|.|TRBD2|TRBJ2-1
CASRSGTSGYNEQFF
TGCGCCAGCAGATCCGGGACTAGCGGCTACAATGAGCAGTTCTTC
>TRBV30|.|TRBD1|TRBJ1-1
CASPGQGATEAFF
TGTGCCTCTCCGGGACAGGGGGCCACTGAAGCTTTCTTT
>TRBV14|.|.|TRBJ1-2
CASSQAGQPISYGYTF
TGTGCCAGCAGCCAAGCAGGACAGCCCATATCGTATGGCTACACCTTC
>TRBV10-1|.|.|TRBJ2-3
CASSETQTGLSTDTQYF
TGCGCCAGCAGTGAAACCCAGACAGGATTGTCGACAGATACGCAGTATTTT
>TRBV7-9|.|.|TRBJ2-7
CASSGYEQYF
TGTGCCAGCAGCGGATACGAGCAGTACTTC
>TRBV29-1|once|TRBD2|TRBJ2-7
CSVEEVPSGAPRRFYEQYF
TGCAGCGTTGAAGAAGTGCCTAGCGGGGCCCCCCGCAGGTTCTACGAGCAGTACTTC
>TRBV7-8|.|TRBD1|TRBJ1-2
CASSWGDRDYGYTF
TGTGCCAGCAGTTGGGGGGACAGGGACTATGGCTACACCTTC
>TRBV4-1|.|TRBD2|TRBJ2-7
CASSLLTSELPYEQYF
TGCGCCAGCAGCCTTTTGACTAGCGAACTCCCCTACGAGCAGTACTTC
>TRBV10-3|.|.|TRBJ2-1
CAISESETWGEQFF
TGTGCCATCAGTGAGTCCGAGACCTGGGGTGAGCAGTTCTTC
>TRBV25-1|.|.|TRBJ1-4
CASSEYFQELFF
TGTGCCAGCAGTGAATATTTCCAGGAACTGTTTTTT
>TRBV5-6|.|.|TRBJ2-7
CASSLAGPYEQYF
TGTGCCAGCAGCTTGGCCGGACCCTACGAGCAGTACTTC
>TRBV6-1|.|.|TRBJ1-4
CASSGTATNEKLFF
TGTGCCAGCAGTGGGACGGCAACTAATGAAAAACTGTTTTTT
>TRBV29-1|.|TRBD2|TRBJ2-1
CRAGTRYNEQFF
TGCAGAGCCGGGACTAGATACAATGAGCAGTTCTTC
>TRBV19|once|.|TRBJ1-5
CASSIAAVSNQPQHF
TGTGCCAGTAGTATCGCTGCAGTAAGCAATCAGCCCCAGCATTTT
>TRBV9|.|TRBD2|TRBJ2-1
CASSVGLAGTRHNEQFF
TGTGCCAGCAGCGTAGGCCTCGCCGGGACTAGACACAATGAGCAGTTCTTC
>TRBV5-1|.|TRBD2|TRBJ2-1
CASSWTSGEPSYNEQFF
TGCGCCAGCAGCTGGACTAGCGGGGAACCCTCCTACAATGAGCAGTTCTTC
>TRBV5-1|.|TRBD2|TRBJ2-2
CASSLESGGGELFF
TGCGCCAGCAGCTTGGAATCGGGAGGCGGGGAGCTGTTTTTT
>TRBV5-1|.|.|TRBJ2-2
CASSSGGSAGELFF
TGCGCCAGCAGCTCCGGTGGAAGTGCCGGGGAGCTGTTTTTT
>TRBV28|.|TRBD2|TRBJ2-7
CASSFRLAGEFYEQYF
TGTGCCAGCAGTTTCAGACTAGCGGGAGAGTTCTACGAGCAGTACTTC
>TRBV30|.|.|TRBJ1-5
CAWSPRGNQPQHF
TGTGCCTGGAGTCCCAGAGGCAATCAGCCCCAGCATTTT
>TRBV15|.|.|TRBJ2-1
CATSRSQNNEQFF
TGTGCCACCAGCAGATCACAGAACAATGAGCAGTTCTTC
>TRBV5-1|.|TRBD2|TRBJ2-1
CASSLEASGDGEQFF
TGCGCCAGCAGCTTGGAGGCTAGCGGGGATGGTGAGCAGTTCTTC
>TRBV7-2|.|.|TRBJ2-7
CASSPRDLSSYEQYF
TGTGCCAGCAGCCCCCGGGACTTGAGCTCCTACGAGCAGTACTTC
>TRBV9|.|.|TRBJ2-1
CASSVGVTGNNEQFF
TGTGCCAGCAGCGTAGGTGTAACGGGGAACAATGAGCAGTTCTTC
>TRBV23-1|.|TRBD1|TRBJ2-5
CASSQSPPSGTGGTQETQYF
TGCGCCAGCAGTCAATCCCCACCCTCAGGGACAGGGGGCACCCAAGAGACCCAGTACTTC
>TRBV2|few|.|TRBJ1-2
CASSTRYGYTF
TGTGCCAGCAGTACCCGCTATGGCTACACCTTC
>TRBV28|.|TRBD2|TRBJ2-1
CATLSGSTYNEQFF
TGTGCCACTCTTAGCGGGAGTACGTACAATGAGCAGTTCTTC
>TRBV5-8|.|.|TRBJ2-5
CASSRGLIQETQYF
TGTGCCAGCAGCAGAGGACTGATCCAAGAGACCCAGTACTTC
>TRBV9|.|.|TRBJ2-7
CASSVGSSSYEQYF
TGTGCCAGCAGCGTAGGAAGTAGCTCCTACGAGCAGTACTTC
>TRBV7-2|.|TRBD2|TRBJ2-7
CASGRAYEQYF
TGTGCCAGCGGGAGGGCCTACGAGCAGTACTTC
>TRBV5-5|.|.|TRBJ1-1
CAPHLKGAEAFF
TGTGCCCCCCACTTGAAGGGGGCTGAAGCTTTCTTT
>TRBV19|.|.|TRBJ1-5
CASNNQPQHF
TGTGCCAGTAATAATCAGCCCCAGCATTTT
>TRBV20-1|.|.|TRBJ2-3
CSARPKDTQYF
TGCAGTGCTAGACCCAAAGATACGCAGTATTTT